The 13 T cell receptor beta chains given below trace back to one sample, sequenced in a study of glioma-infiltrating T cells. Using RNA template, CDR3s of TCR alpha and beta were amplified with iRepertoire arm-PCR. TCRdb reprocessed the multiplex PCR reads with MiXCR, giving one entry per CDR3 protein. The table records 85,000 to 110,000 distinct CDR3 sequences, 29% of them present only once. Source material: glioma tissue, nonneoplastic brain tissue, or PBMCs (not recorded which). The source is a human donor with low-grade glioma or glioblastoma, undergoing nonglioma brain surgery, or in good health (not recorded which).

This clonotype was recorded a few times. V gene TRBV28 combines with J gene TRBJ2-7; D call uncertain. With 3 bases removed from V and 2 bases from J, the gap between germline ends came to 17 bases. This CDR3 is 16 amino acids long. Germline-derived CDR1 and CDR2 are MDHEN and SYDVKM. CDR3 nucleotides: TGTGCCAGCAGTTTCAGCAGCCTTACTCGGGCCTACGAGCAGTACTTC. Amino acids: CASSFSSLTRAYEQYF. Looking up the rest from reference TRBV28 and TRBJ2-7 gives the full variable domain: DVKVTQSSRYLVKRTGEKVFLECVQDMDHENMFWYRQDPGLGLRLIYFSYDVKMKEKGDIPEGYSVSREKKERFSLILESASTNQTSMYLCASSFSSLTRAYEQYFGPGTRLTVT.

The genes are TRBV29-1 and TRBJ2-3; the match to TRBD2 covers 11 bases. The germline CDR1 and CDR2 sequences are SQVTM and ANQGSEA. V lost 8 bases, J lost 1 base, and 11 bases stayed unmatched. This CDR3 spans 16 amino acids. As DNA, the CDR3 is TGCAGCCCGGGGGTTAGCGGGGGGGTAGGCACAGATACGCAGTATTTT. This sequence encodes CSPGVSGGVGTDTQYF.

This clonotype was seen at least ten times. This chain links TRBV4-1 with TRBJ2-7; 9 positions match TRBD1. The junction had 10 bases not matched to a gene; V was cut back by 4 bases and J by 6 bases. CDR3 length: 15 amino acids. Germline V gene lookup returns CDR1 MGHRA and CDR2 YSYEKL. The CDR3 DNA sequence: TGCGCCAGCAGCCCACAGGGACAGGGTAACTCCGAGCAGTACTTC. Protein sequence: CASSPQGQGNSEQYF.

This rearrangement joins TRBV6-1 to TRBJ2-7; no clear D gene. CDR1 and CDR2 (germline): MNHNS, SASEGT. With 7 bases removed from V and 0 bases from J, the gap between germline ends came to 7 bases. The CDR3 spans 12 residues. The DNA of the CDR3 is TGTGCCAGCAAAGGGTACTCCTACGAGCAGTACTTC. Translated: CASKGYSYEQYF.

This clonotype was seen only a few times. This rearrangement joins TRBV6-4 to TRBJ1-2; D unresolved. Germline lookup yields CDR1 MRHNA and CDR2 SNTAGT. The CDR3 runs to 13 residues. Between the trimmed V and J ends, which lost 5 bases and 5 bases, there was a span of 12 bases. CDR3 sequence: CASSPDGKYGYTF. The CDR3, as DNA: TGTGCCAGCAGTCCAGACGGAAAGTATGGCTACACCTTC.

Turning to this clonotype: A much larger clone differs from this one at a single base, so this may be a read error. The rearrangement joins TRBV5-6 to TRBJ2-1, with D uncertain. Germline CDR1 reads SGHDT; CDR2 reads YYEEEE. This CDR3 is built from 12 residues. The CDR3 protein is CASGLVVGEQFF. The CDR3 DNA sequence: TGTGCCAGCGGCTTGGTGGTGGGTGAGCAGTTCTTC.

In this sample, this clonotype turned up many times. The DNA of the CDR3 is TGCGCCAGCAGCCAAGATTATCAGATAGGTACAGATACGCAGTATTTT. This encodes CASSQDYQIGTDTQYF. The chain uses TRBV4-3 and TRBJ2-3; D gene uncertain. The germline gives CDR1 LGHNA, CDR2 YSLEER. The CDR3 is made up of 16 amino acids. With 0 bases removed from V and 3 bases from J, the gap between germline ends came to 13 bases.

This clonotype was seen ten or more times. V and J are TRBV7-9 and TRBJ1-1; D remains unclear. CDR3 length equals 10 residues. The V and J ends lost 4 bases and 3 bases respectively, with 0 bases between them. Germline V gives CDR1 SEHNR, CDR2 FQNEAQ (reference sequence). The CDR3 loop reads CASSYTEAFF. The CDR3 coding sequence is TGTGCCAGCAGCTACACTGAAGCTTTCTTT.

The chain has TRBV3-1 and TRBJ2-7, with D unresolved. Germline values: CDR1 LGHDT, CDR2 YNNKEL (reference sequence). The CDR3 loop spans 18 amino acids. Trimming pared 4 bases from V and 2 bases from J, leaving 24 bases between. This CDR3 is CASSRRPWVPGSAYEQYF. For the CDR3, the DNA is TGTGCCAGCAGCCGACGTCCCTGGGTTCCTGGGTCGGCCTACGAGCAGTACTTC.

This clonotype was counted at least ten times. V and J are TRBV4-1 and TRBJ2-1; TRBD2 aligns across 11 bases. The V segment lost 6 bases and the J segment 3 bases; nucleotides outside the gene matches: 7. The CDR3 sequence is 16 residues long. In germline, CDR1 is MGHRA, CDR2 YSYEKL. The CDR3 here is CASSQFSGGDYNEQFF. The CDR3 bases are TGCGCCAGCAGTCAATTTAGCGGGGGGGACTACAATGAGCAGTTCTTC.

This clonotype was observed many times. This chain connects TRBV7-2 to TRBJ2-3; 11 nucleotides match TRBD2. Germline V gene sequence: CDR1 SGHTA, CDR2 FQGNSA. The J segment lost 0 bases and the V segment lost 3 bases, leaving 2 bases of the junction unmatched. This CDR3 is built from 16 residues. The CDR3 loop is CASSFSGGVSTDTQYF. Here the CDR3 DNA reads TGTGCCAGCAGCTTTAGCGGGGGGGTGAGCACAGATACGCAGTATTTT.

The V call is TRBV28, the J call TRBJ1-6; TRBD1 aligns across 9 bases. The J segment lost 18 bases and the V segment lost 6 bases, leaving 15 bases of the junction unmatched. This CDR3 has 14 residues. In germline, CDR1 is MDHEN, CDR2 SYDVKM. The CDR3 sequence is CASSFQQGAASPHF. The CDR3 DNA reads as TGTGCCAGCAGCTTTCAACAGGGGGCTGCTTCACCCCACTTT.

As concerns this clonotype: A clone one base away is much larger, so this may be a read error. The rearrangement uses TRBV18 and TRBJ1-2, with 11 positions matching TRBD1. CDR1 is KGHSH and CDR2 is LQKENI in the germline V gene. With 5 bases clipped from V and 10 bases from J, the junction kept 9 bases outside the gene matches. The CDR3 sequence is 14 residues long. DNA for the CDR3: TGTGCCAGCTCAGGGGGACAGGGGGAACGCGTCTACACCTTC. Its translation: CASSGGQGERVYTF.